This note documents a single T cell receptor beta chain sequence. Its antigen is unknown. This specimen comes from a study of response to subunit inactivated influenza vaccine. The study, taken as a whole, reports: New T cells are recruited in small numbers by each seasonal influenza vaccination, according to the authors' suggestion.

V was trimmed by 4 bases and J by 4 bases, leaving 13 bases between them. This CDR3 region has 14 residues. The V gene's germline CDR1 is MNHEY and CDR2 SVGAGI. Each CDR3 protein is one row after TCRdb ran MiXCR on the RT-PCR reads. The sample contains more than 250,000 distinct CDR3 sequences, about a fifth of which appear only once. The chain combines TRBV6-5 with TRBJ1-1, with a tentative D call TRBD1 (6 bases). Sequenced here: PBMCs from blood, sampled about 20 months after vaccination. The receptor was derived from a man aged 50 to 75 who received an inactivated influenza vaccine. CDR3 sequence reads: CASSWTEGGTEAFF. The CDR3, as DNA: TGTGCCAGCAGTTGGACAGAGGGGGGCACTGAAGCTTTCTTT.